This passage covers 23 T cell receptor beta chains from one sample sequenced in a study of blood T cell repertoires in COVID-19. The repertoire was sequenced with immunoSEQ multiplex PCR; TCRdb's copy has only in-frame clones and lacks some. Of 400,000 to 450,000 clones in the sample, approximately 90% were seen once. The sequenced sample consisted of PBMCs or T cells enriched from blood (not recorded which). The receptors derive from a man between 25 and 39 years old who had recovered from COVID-19.

V usage is TRBV5-1 and J usage is TRBJ1-2; no clear D gene. The CDR3 totals 14 residues. Germline loops: CDR1 SGHRS, CDR2 YFSETQ. The V end lost 5 bases, the J end lost 4 bases, and 15 bases lay between the germline ends. Here the CDR3 DNA reads TGCGCCAGCAGGACCCCGGGAGAGGGCTATGGCTACACCTTC. It encodes CASRTPGEGYGYTF.

The J gene is TRBJ2-7, the V gene TRBV3-1 (or the pseudogene TRBV3-2); D unclear. Germline assignment: CDR1 LGHDT and CDR2 YNNKEL (reference sequence). V lost 4 bases to trimming and J lost 2 bases, with 15 bases between them. This CDR3 has 15 amino acids. The CDR3 reads CASSPNLEPTYEQYF. CDR3 nucleotides: TGTGCCAGCAGCCCAAATTTGGAGCCGACCTACGAGCAGTACTTC.

The chain recombines TRBV6-4 with TRBJ1-1, with 7 bases fitting TRBD1. With V trimmed by 5 bases and J by 4 bases, 13 bases remained unmatched. The germline CDR1 and CDR2 sequences are MRHNA and SNTAGT. The length of the CDR3 is 16 residues. The CDR3 DNA sequence: TGTGCCAGCAGTCCCCTCCCGGGACAGATGGGCACTGAAGCTTTCTTT. Amino acids: CASSPLPGQMGTEAFF.

The rearrangement uses TRBV27 and TRBJ2-1, with 11 bases that match TRBD2. V trimming: 7 bases; J trimming: 12 bases; junction bases outside the gene matches: 8. CDR3 length: 13 residues. Germline V lookup: CDR1 MNHEY, CDR2 SMNVEV (reference sequence). CDR3 residues: CASMPGLAAGQFF. The CDR3 bases are TGTGCCAGCATGCCGGGACTAGCGGCTGGGCAGTTCTTC.

The J gene is TRBJ2-7, the V gene TRBV28; D not resolved. Germline V gives CDR1 MDHEN, CDR2 SYDVKM. The V gene lost 7 bases and the J gene lost 4 bases, with 11 bases spanning the gap. The CDR3 length is 12 residues. CDR3 sequence reads: CASMAALYEQYF. The CDR3 coding sequence is TGTGCCAGCATGGCAGCGCTATACGAGCAGTACTTC.

J is TRBJ2-7 and V is TRBV7-9, with 8 bases fitting TRBD1. The length of the CDR3 is 15 residues. Germline V lookup: CDR1 SEHNR, CDR2 FQNEAQ (reference sequence). With V trimmed by 1 base and J by 5 bases, 7 bases remained unmatched. The CDR3 loop reads CASSLGGQGFHEQYF. The DNA for the CDR3 is TGTGCCAGCAGCTTAGGAGGACAGGGATTTCACGAGCAGTACTTC.

V usage is TRBV7-2 and J usage is TRBJ1-5; D is ambiguous. The CDR3 extends over 15 amino acids. The germline gives CDR1 SGHTA, CDR2 FQGNSA. The V gene lost 2 bases and the J gene lost 1 base, with 9 bases spanning the gap. The CDR3 DNA reads as TGTGCCAGCAGCTTATTAGGAGTGAGCAATCAGCCCCAGCATTTT. Residues: CASSLLGVSNQPQHF.

The chain recombines TRBV2 with TRBJ1-6; unclear D gene. Deletions cut 5 bases from V and 8 bases from J, with 16 bases between. Germline assignment: CDR1 SNHLY and CDR2 FYNNEI. The CDR3 extends over 15 amino acids. CDR3 loop: CASSRTGPRDSPLHF. CDR3 sequence (DNA): TGTGCCAGCAGTCGTACGGGCCCGAGGGATTCACCCCTCCACTTT.

The rearrangement uses TRBV18 and TRBJ2-3, with TRBD1 matching over 7 bases. With 1 base clipped from V and 3 bases from J, the junction kept 10 bases outside the gene matches. This CDR3 spans 17 amino acids. The germline V gene encodes CDR1 KGHSH and CDR2 LQKENI. The CDR3 DNA reads TGTGCCAGCTCACCACGGGGATCGGGACAGCGTACAGATACGCAGTATTTT. Protein product: CASSPRGSGQRTDTQYF.

This sequence joins TRBV19 and TRBJ1-2; D is ambiguous. Trimming removed 1 base from V and 7 bases from J, with 16 bases in between. Germline values: CDR1 LNHDA, CDR2 SQIVND (reference sequence). The CDR3 is 15 residues long. The CDR3 loop is CASSIGGQITGGYTF. CDR3 DNA: TGTGCCAGTAGTATAGGAGGTCAGATAACTGGTGGCTACACCTTC. Drawing the rest from reference TRBV19 and TRBJ1-2, the complete variable domain is DGGITQSPKYLFRKEGQNVTLSCEQNLNHDAMYWYRQDPGQGLRLIYYSQIVNDFQKGDIAEGYSVSREKKESFPLTVTSAQKNPTAFYLCASSIGGQITGGYTFGSGTRLTVV.

The V gene is TRBV5-1, the J gene TRBJ2-5; possibly TRBD2 for D (8 bases). CDR1 is SGHRS, CDR2 YFSETQ, per germline. The CDR3 runs to 16 residues. Trimming took off 4 bases at V and 4 bases at J, with 20 bases between the two ends. CDR3 sequence (DNA): TGCGCCAGCAGCGCGGACGGGAGGGGGCAAGGAGAGACCCAGTACTTC. Protein product: CASSADGRGQGETQYF.

This clone is a singleton in its sample. DNA for the CDR3: TGTGCCAGCAGGCCCGGGACAGGGGCCAACACCGGGGAGCTGTTTTTT. Amino acids: CASRPGTGANTGELFF. This chain joins TRBV28 and TRBJ2-2; 10 bases are a match to TRBD1. CDR3 length: 16 amino acids. CDR1 MDHEN and CDR2 SYDVKM come from the germline V gene. V was pared by 6 bases and J by 2 bases, with 6 bases of the junction left unmatched. Drawing the rest from reference TRBV28 and TRBJ2-2, the complete variable domain is DVKVTQSSRYLVKRTGEKVFLECVQDMDHENMFWYRQDPGLGLRLIYFSYDVKMKEKGDIPEGYSVSREKKERFSLILESASTNQTSMYLCASRPGTGANTGELFFGEGSRLTVL.

The V gene is TRBV19, the J gene TRBJ2-7, with TRBD1 matching 9 bases. The CDR3 extends over 13 amino acids. Germline V gives CDR1 LNHDA, CDR2 SQIVND (reference sequence). V trimming: 7 bases; J trimming: 6 bases; junction bases outside the gene matches: 7. Here the CDR3 reads CASKGDREVEQYF. The CDR3, as DNA: TGTGCCAGTAAGGGGGACAGGGAAGTCGAGCAGTACTTC.

This chain joins TRBV6-5 and TRBJ2-3; no definite D call. Trimming stripped 6 bases from V and 5 bases from J, with 9 bases between. Germline values: CDR1 MNHEY, CDR2 SVGAGI. The CDR3 covers 12 residues. The CDR3 reads CASSSSGDTQYF. The CDR3 region has the DNA TGTGCCAGCAGCTCGAGTGGAGATACGCAGTATTTT.

This sequence joins TRBV10-2 and TRBJ1-1; tentative D call: TRBD1 (5 bases). CDR1 and CDR2 (germline): WSHSY, SAAADI. Trimming took 2 bases from V and 1 from J, leaving 14 bases between them. There are 16 residues in the CDR3. The CDR3, as DNA: TGCGCCAGCAGTGAGCTGGGGCTGAACCCGAACACTGAAGCTTTCTTT. The encoded protein is CASSELGLNPNTEAFF.

The V and J genes are TRBV19 and TRBJ1-4; D is uncertain. The germline CDR1 and CDR2 sequences are LNHDA and SQIVND (reference sequence). This CDR3 has 14 residues. Trimming removed 5 bases at V and 2 bases at J, with 9 bases between. DNA for the CDR3: TGTGCCAGTAGTTTGGCTTCCACTAATGAAAAACTGTTTTTT. Translating gives CASSLASTNEKLFF.

V usage is TRBV2 and J usage is TRBJ1-3; D not certain. CDR3 length: 12 residues. Trimming cost V 9 bases and J 0 bases, with 6 bases left between them. Germline V gene data show CDR1 as SNHLY and CDR2 as FYNNEI. The CDR3 spells CARSYSGNTIYF. CDR3 nucleotide sequence: TGTGCCAGATCTTACTCTGGAAACACCATATATTTT.

The chain uses TRBV18 and TRBJ1-2; TRBD1 might be the D (6 bases). Trimming removed 3 bases from V and 2 bases from J, with 13 bases in between. This CDR3 has 15 amino acids. Looked up from germline, CDR1 is KGHSH and CDR2 is LQKENI. CDR3 protein: CASSPREGGNYGYTF. In DNA form, the CDR3 reads TGTGCCAGCTCACCCCGAGAAGGGGGAAACTATGGCTACACCTTC.

V is TRBV7-6 and J is TRBJ2-1, with D perhaps TRBD1 (6 bases). The CDR3 contains 18 residues. Germline V gene sequence: CDR1 SGHVS, CDR2 FNYEAQ. Trimming took 3 bases from V and 4 from J, leaving 22 bases between them. For the CDR3, the DNA is TGTGCCAGCAGCTTCTATCCCACCGTCGACGGACAGTACAATGAGCAGTTCTTC. Its protein product is CASSFYPTVDGQYNEQFF.

The V gene is TRBV7-9, the J gene TRBJ2-7; no clear D gene. Germline values: CDR1 SEHNR, CDR2 FQNEAQ (reference sequence). The CDR3 spans 13 residues. Trimming removed 1 base at V and 2 bases at J, with 6 bases between. CDR3 coding DNA: TGTGCCAGCAGCTTAGAAGCTACCTACGAGCAGTACTTC. Translating it yields CASSLEATYEQYF.

V and J are TRBV18 and TRBJ2-1; TRBD2 agrees at 8 bases. Germline V CDR1 and CDR2: KGHSH, LQKENI. V lost 4 bases to trimming and J lost 6 bases; unmatched junction nucleotides: 8. The CDR3 extends over 15 amino acids. CDR3 sequence: CASSQGLEVSNEQFF. CDR3 DNA: TGTGCCAGCTCACAGGGACTAGAGGTCTCCAATGAGCAGTTCTTC.

This clone was seen only once. The V call is TRBV27, the J call TRBJ1-2; possible D gene TRBD1, 6 bases. Germline V gene lookup returns CDR1 MNHEY and CDR2 SMNVEV (reference sequence). This CDR3 region has 14 residues. Trimming removed 6 bases at V and 4 bases at J, with 15 bases between. The CDR3 reads CASSPGGGGYGYTF. The CDR3 DNA reads TGTGCCAGCAGCCCAGGAGGGGGGGGCTATGGCTACACCTTC.

The chain uses TRBV14 and TRBJ2-7; TRBD2 matches 7 bases. Germline V CDR1 and CDR2: SGHDN, FVKESK. The V segment lost 4 bases and the J segment 3 bases; nucleotides outside the gene matches: 6. The CDR3 runs to 14 residues. The CDR3 DNA reads as TGTGCCAGCAGCCTTGGACGGGGGGTCTACGAGCAGTACTTC. Translation gives CASSLGRGVYEQYF.